This passage covers 21 T cell receptor beta chains from one sample sequenced in a study of Ad26.COV2.S vaccination and SARS-CoV-2 variants. Clones were read by immunoSEQ multiplex PCR, and TCRdb kept only the in-frame ones, dropping some. The sample lists more than 150,000 clones; approximately 88% were seen once. The source was peripheral blood, collected after recovery from COVID-19. The receptors were sampled from a human donor who had recovered from COVID-19.

The V gene is TRBV9, the J gene TRBJ2-3; D may be TRBD2 (5 bases). From germline, CDR1 is SGDLS and CDR2 YYNGEE. This CDR3 has 12 residues. The V end lost 3 bases, the J end lost 8 bases, and 10 bases lay between the germline ends. In DNA, the CDR3 is TGTGCCAGCAGCGAAAGCGGTGGTACGCAGTATTTT. Amino acids: CASSESGGTQYF.

The V and J genes are TRBV5-4 and TRBJ2-2, with TRBD2 matching over 15 bases. This CDR3 has 17 amino acids. The germline CDR1 and CDR2 sequences are SGHNT and YYREEE (reference sequence). V lost 0 bases to trimming and J lost 4 bases; unmatched junction nucleotides: 1. The CDR3 region has the DNA TGTGCCAGCAGCTTGGGGGGACTAGCGGGAGGCACCGGGGAGCTGTTTTTT. Its translation is CASSLGGLAGGTGELFF.

The chain joins TRBV3-1 (or the pseudogene TRBV3-2) to TRBJ2-7; 11 bases match TRBD2. CDR3 length equals 16 residues. With V trimmed by 4 bases and J by 0 bases, 5 bases remained unmatched. CDR1 and CDR2 from the germline V gene are LGHDT and YNNKEL (reference sequence). The CDR3 sequence: CASSLGLAGSSYEQYF. The CDR3 DNA reads as TGTGCCAGCAGCCTTGGACTAGCGGGTTCCTCCTACGAGCAGTACTTC.

This rearrangement joins TRBV19 to TRBJ1-5; 10 positions match TRBD1. V lost 5 bases and J lost 2; bases outside the gene matches: 3. The CDR3 covers 15 residues. CDR1 is LNHDA and CDR2 is SQIVND in the germline V gene (reference sequence). CDR3 nucleotide sequence: TGTGCCAGTAGTGTTGGGACAGGGGGCAATCAGCCCCAGCATTTT. This translates into CASSVGTGGNQPQHF.

The V gene is TRBV15, the J gene TRBJ1-4; D not resolved. Deletions cut 5 bases from V and 4 bases from J, with 20 bases between. Germline-derived CDR1 and CDR2 are LNHNV and YYDKDF (reference sequence). This CDR3 has 17 residues. For the CDR3, the DNA is TGTGCCACCAGCCCTCCTCCAGGCATCTCGATTAATGAAAAACTGTTTTTT. It specifies CATSPPPGISINEKLFF.

This chain joins TRBV1 and TRBJ2-7; TRBD2, the table's D call, lacks a check against the DNA. TRBV1 is flagged as a pseudogene. This CDR3 contains 16 residues. The CDR3 loop reads CTSSPGTSGARYEQYF. In DNA, the CDR3 is TGCACCAGCAGCCCGGGGACTAGCGGGGCCCGCTACGAGCAGTACTTC.

The rearrangement links TRBV2 to TRBJ2-3, with unresolved D. The V gene's germline CDR1 is SNHLY and CDR2 FYNNEI. Trimming pared 6 bases from V and 2 bases from J, leaving 6 bases between. The CDR3 is 12 amino acids. This chain's CDR3 is CASSLLTDTQYF. The CDR3 DNA follows: TGTGCCAGCAGCCTACTCACAGATACGCAGTATTTT.

Here the CDR3 DNA reads TGTGCCAGTAGCCCGGGGGGTTACAATGAGCAGTTCTTC. Residues: CASSPGGYNEQFF. The chain carries TRBV19 and TRBJ2-1, with 7 bases identical to TRBD2. Germline V lookup: CDR1 LNHDA, CDR2 SQIVND (reference sequence). With 6 bases clipped from V and 4 bases from J, the junction kept 3 bases outside the gene matches. The CDR3 loop spans 13 amino acids.

V gene TRBV6-2 or TRBV6-3 combines with J gene TRBJ1-1, with D hard to call. The CDR3 length is 11 residues. The V gene lost 2 bases and the J gene lost 8 bases, with 6 bases spanning the gap. The germline gives CDR1 MNHEY, CDR2 SVGEGT. As DNA, the CDR3 is TGTGCCAGCAGTTACCCCAGGGAAGCTTTCTTT. It is translated as CASSYPREAFF.

The chain couples TRBV7-3 to TRBJ2-5; 8 positions agree with TRBD2. The length of the CDR3 is 14 residues. The junction had 4 bases not matched to a gene; V was cut back by 4 bases and J by 3 bases. Looked up from germline, CDR1 is SGHTA and CDR2 is FQGTGA. CDR3 sequence (DNA): TGTGCCAGCAGCTCGTATAGCGGGGAAGAGACCCAGTACTTC. It codes for CASSSYSGEETQYF.

This clone showed up just once. This chain connects TRBV5-1 to TRBJ2-5; D not certain. The CDR3 consists of 15 residues. Trimming took off 0 bases at V and 4 bases at J, with 13 bases between the two ends. Germline CDR1 SGHRS, CDR2 YFSETQ. The CDR3 here is CASSLGLTPGETQYF. In DNA, the CDR3 is TGCGCCAGCAGCTTGGGACTGACCCCAGGAGAGACCCAGTACTTC.

This chain joins TRBV4-1 and TRBJ1-5; tentatively, D is TRBD1 (5 bases). Germline CDR1 reads MGHRA; CDR2 reads YSYEKL. The CDR3 spans 15 residues. Trimming cost V 4 bases and J 7 bases, with 17 bases left between them. DNA for the CDR3: TGCGCCAGCAGCCGCAACGAGGGGTCCGGGCAGCCCCAGCATTTT. Protein: CASSRNEGSGQPQHF.

The V and J genes are TRBV21-1 and TRBJ1-1; the tabulated D call, TRBD1, remains unverified against the DNA. TRBV21-1 is marked as a pseudogene. The CDR3 is made up of 14 amino acids. The CDR3: CASSKNRTNTEAFF. For the CDR3, the DNA is TGTGCCAGCAGCAAAAACAGGACCAACACTGAAGCTTTCTTT.

This chain links TRBV5-8 with TRBJ2-1; TRBD2 matches 10 bases. V shed 4 bases, J shed 4 bases, and the junction held 5 bases outside the gene matches. Germline V lookup: CDR1 SGHTS, CDR2 YDEGEE. There are 15 residues in the CDR3. CDR3 in amino acids: CASSPSGGFYNEQFF. The CDR3 region has the DNA TGTGCCAGCAGCCCTAGCGGGGGTTTTTACAATGAGCAGTTCTTC.

The CDR3 nucleotides are TGTGCCAGCAGTTCTATTGACAGTCGCACCGGGGAGCTGTTTTTT. Translation: CASSSIDSRTGELFF. V is TRBV28 and J is TRBJ2-2; the D gene is possibly TRBD1 (5 bases). Looked up from germline, CDR1 is MDHEN and CDR2 is SYDVKM. The V end was cut by 4 bases, the J end by 4 bases, with 13 bases between. CDR3 length equals 15 residues.

The V and J genes are TRBV6-6 and TRBJ2-4, with D maybe TRBD1 (6 bases). V was shortened by 5 bases and J by 0 bases, with 14 bases between the two germline ends. Germline V gene lookup returns CDR1 MNHNY and CDR2 SVGAGI (reference sequence). This CDR3 is built from 16 residues. The CDR3 spells CASSPPTGLAKNIQYF. CDR3 bases: TGTGCCAGCAGTCCACCGACAGGTCTAGCCAAAAACATTCAGTACTTC.

Points on this clone: At one boundary the junction diverges from the germline segment, which might be a read error. In DNA form, the CDR3 reads TGCGCCGGCAGCTTGGCCGCTAGCGGGAGAAGCACAGATACGCAGTATTTT. Its protein is CAGSLAASGRSTDTQYF. The chain couples TRBV5-1 to TRBJ2-3; 10 positions agree with TRBD2. The CDR3 is 17 residues long. CDR1 SGHRS and CDR2 YFSETQ come from the germline V gene.

This clone was seen a few times. V is TRBV7-9 and J is TRBJ1-1, with D perhaps matching TRBD1 (6 bases). Germline V gives CDR1 SEHNR, CDR2 FQNEAQ (reference sequence). CDR3 length: 16 amino acids. Trimming pared 6 bases from V and 1 base from J, leaving 18 bases between. CDR3 nucleotide sequence: TGTGCCAGCAGTATATATTCCGGGACACCGAACACTGAAGCTTTCTTT. Its protein product is CASSIYSGTPNTEAFF.

The chain links TRBV6-5 to TRBJ2-2; D may be TRBD1 (6 bases). This CDR3 is built from 14 residues. The V end was cut by 0 bases, the J end by 8 bases, with 10 bases between. Germline V gene lookup returns CDR1 MNHEY and CDR2 SVGAGI. In DNA form, the CDR3 reads TGTGCCAGCAGTTACTCGGACAGCAAAGGGGAGCTGTTTTTT. Encoded protein: CASSYSDSKGELFF.

This clone was found a few times. This sample includes further DNA sequences coding for the same CDR3. This rearrangement joins TRBV30 to TRBJ2-7; D is undetermined. CDR1 GTSNPN and CDR2 SVGIG come from the germline V gene (reference sequence). The CDR3 contains 12 residues. The ends were cut back, 0 bases at V and 3 bases at J, with 6 bases in the middle. The CDR3 nucleotides are TGTGCCTGGAGTGTCAGCTACTACGAGCAGTACTTC. Amino acid sequence: CAWSVSYYEQYF.

The DNA of the CDR3 is TGCGCCACTGGGGCGGCGAGTTTTTTATCTGGCAATCAGCCCCAGCATTTT. Its protein product is CATGAASFLSGNQPQHF. The V gene is TRBV10-2, the J gene TRBJ1-5, with a possible D match to TRBD1 (5 bases). The V gene's germline CDR1 is WSHSY and CDR2 SAAADI. CDR3 length: 17 amino acids. Trimming stripped 10 bases from V and 2 bases from J, with 24 bases between.